This T cell receptor beta chain emerged from a study of T-cell memory formation after mild COVID-19. Via MiXCR, TCRdb re-called the 5' RACE reads, giving one row per CDR3 protein. The table records 530,000 or so distinct CDR3 sequences, approximately 15% of them present only once. Study observations and caveats: Contracting clones from day 15 to 85 showed balanced CD4/CD8; later expanders favored CD4+. Contracting clones localized mainly to CM and EM when CD4+ and mainly to EMRA when CD8+. A subset of responding clones appeared in pre-infection memory, suggesting cross-reactive memory joined. SARS-CoV-2 specificity was not confirmed for second-wave clones peaking on day 37.

On this clonotype: Its antigen is not known.

The TCR sequence derives from an adult woman who had mild COVID-19 (a few samples of this study predate the infection). Cell type and time point are not known. Sequenced sample: PBMCs or a T cell subset sorted from them (not recorded which).

The CDR3 here is CASKGLVGSGANVLTF. CDR3 sequence (DNA): TGTGCCAGCAAGGGACTAGTGGGGTCTGGGGCCAACGTCCTGACTTTC. The chain uses TRBV2 and TRBJ2-6; 8 nucleotides agree with TRBD2. This CDR3 has 16 amino acids. Germline loops: CDR1 SNHLY, CDR2 FYNNEI. V was clipped by 7 bases and J by 1 base; unmatched bases: 6.